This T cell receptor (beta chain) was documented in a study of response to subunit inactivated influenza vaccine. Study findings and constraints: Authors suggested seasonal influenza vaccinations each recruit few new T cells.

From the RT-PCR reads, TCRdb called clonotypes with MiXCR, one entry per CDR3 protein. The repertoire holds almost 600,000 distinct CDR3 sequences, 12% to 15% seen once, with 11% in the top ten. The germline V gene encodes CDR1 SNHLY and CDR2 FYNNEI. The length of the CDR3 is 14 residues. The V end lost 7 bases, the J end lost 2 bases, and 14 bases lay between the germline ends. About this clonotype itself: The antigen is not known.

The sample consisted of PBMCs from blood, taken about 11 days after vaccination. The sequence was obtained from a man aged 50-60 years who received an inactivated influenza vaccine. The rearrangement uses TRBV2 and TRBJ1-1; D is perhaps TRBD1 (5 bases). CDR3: CASILDRLNTEAFF. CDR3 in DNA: TGTGCCAGCATTCTAGACAGACTAAACACTGAAGCTTTCTTT.